This passage covers 27 T cell receptor beta chains from one sample sequenced in a study of blood T cell repertoires in COVID-19. Repertoires were generated with immunoSEQ multiplex PCR, while TCRdb's copy carries only in-frame clones and drops some. The sample lists around 390,000 clones, more than 75% occurring once. The sequenced sample was PBMCs or T cells enriched from blood (not recorded which). The receptors originated from a woman between 45 and 60 years old who had recovered from COVID-19.

J is TRBJ1-2 and V is TRBV12-2; the table gives TRBD1 as D, unverified against the DNA. TRBV12-2 is flagged as a pseudogene. This CDR3 region has 15 residues. As DNA, the CDR3 is TGTGCAAGTCGCTTAGCGGCAGGCAGGGGGTATGGCTACACCTTC. Translated, it gives CASRLAAGRGYGYTF.

The chain links TRBV2 to TRBJ1-5; 8 bases are shared with TRBD1. V gave up 6 bases and J gave up 5 bases; unmatched junction bases: 6. The CDR3 totals 14 residues. Per the germline V gene, CDR1 is SNHLY and CDR2 is FYNNEI. As DNA, the CDR3 is TGTGCCAGCAGACCCACAGGGGGGGATCAGCCCCAGCATTTT. Its protein is CASRPTGGDQPQHF. The full variable domain, completed using reference TRBV2 and TRBJ1-5, is EPEVTQTPSHQVTQMGQEVILRCVPISNHLYFYWYRQILGQKVEFLVSFYNNEISEKSEIFDDQFSVERPDGSNFTLKIRSTKLEDSAMYFCASRPTGGDQPQHFGDGTRLSIL.

This clone was counted only a few times. The chain employs TRBV6-1 and TRBJ1-5; D is perhaps TRBD1 (6 bases). The CDR3 runs to 16 residues. The germline CDR1 and CDR2 sequences are MNHNS and SASEGT. Trimming took off 1 base at V and 4 bases at J, with 14 bases between the two ends. The CDR3, as DNA: TGTGCCAGCAGTGAAGTCATAGGGGGACTAAATCAGCCCCAGCATTTT. As protein: CASSEVIGGLNQPQHF.

For the CDR3, the DNA is TGCGCCAGCAGCTCCGGGACAGCCCTCGGGGGAGAGACCCAGTACTTC. Translation gives CASSSGTALGGETQYF. V and J are TRBV5-1 and TRBJ2-5; TRBD1 might be the D (7 bases). V was pared by 3 bases and J by 4 bases, with 19 bases between. Germline-derived CDR1 and CDR2 are SGHRS and YFSETQ. This CDR3 region has 16 residues.

The rearrangement links TRBV4-3 to TRBJ1-2; TRBD1 is a possible D gene (5 bases). Per the germline V gene, CDR1 is LGHNA and CDR2 is YSLEER. CDR3 length: 16 amino acids. V lost 0 bases to trimming and J lost 8 bases, with 19 bases between them. In DNA form, the CDR3 reads TGCGCCAGCAGCCAAGACCCCGGGACTCCCGGACGCGGCTACACCTTC. It codes for CASSQDPGTPGRGYTF.

In this sample, this clone turned up a few times. V is TRBV21-1 and J is TRBJ1-4. TRBV21-1 is a pseudogene. CDR3 length: 14 amino acids. The DNA for the CDR3 is TGTGCCAGCAGGAAGAAGGGAGGGGAGGGGAAACTGTTTTTT. Its protein is CASRKKGGEGKLFF.

CDR3 DNA sequence: TGTGCCAGCAGCCCGGGACAGGGGGCTCGTGAGCAGTACTTC. This encodes CASSPGQGAREQYF. The chain links TRBV27 to TRBJ2-7; 12 bases are shared with TRBD1. The germline V gene has CDR1 MNHEY and CDR2 SMNVEV (reference sequence). This CDR3 spans 14 amino acids. The V gene end was trimmed by 6 bases and the J gene end by 7 bases; junction bases not matched to a gene: 7.

The rearrangement joins TRBV29-1 to TRBJ1-1; D is ambiguous. CDR3 length: 10 residues. V was trimmed by 1 base and J by 11 bases, leaving 8 bases between them. CDR1 is SQVTM, CDR2 ANQGSEA, per germline. As DNA, the CDR3 is TGCAGCGTTGAAGTGGTACGGGCTTTCTTT. Translated: CSVEVVRAFF.

This sequence joins TRBV5-1 and TRBJ1-2, with 7 bases fitting TRBD1. This CDR3 has 13 amino acids. Germline V gene sequence: CDR1 SGHRS, CDR2 YFSETQ. V lost 4 bases to trimming and J lost 5 bases; unmatched junction nucleotides: 5. CDR3 nucleotide sequence: TGCGCCAGCAGCGAGGGGACAGCATATGGCTACACCTTC. Translating gives CASSEGTAYGYTF.

V usage is TRBV27 and J usage is TRBJ1-6, with 11 nucleotides matching TRBD1. The CDR3 sequence is 17 residues long. J was trimmed by 10 bases and V by 2 bases; bases with no gene match: 10. In germline, CDR1 is MNHEY, CDR2 SMNVEV (reference sequence). The CDR3 coding sequence is TGTGCCAGCAGTTTAGCCTCCCCCGGGACAGGGGGGTCACCCCTCCACTTT. Protein sequence: CASSLASPGTGGSPLHF.

This rearrangement joins TRBV7-9 to TRBJ1-2; no clear D. This CDR3 spans 11 amino acids. Per germline, CDR1 SEHNR and CDR2 FQNEAQ (reference sequence). V lost 6 bases to trimming and J lost 8 bases, with 10 bases between them. Here the CDR3 DNA reads TGTGCCAGCAGACTTTATGAGGGCTACACCTTC. Translating it yields CASRLYEGYTF.

V gene TRBV4-3 combines with J gene TRBJ1-4, with 7 positions matching TRBD1. This CDR3 is 16 amino acids long. The germline V gene has CDR1 LGHNA and CDR2 YSLEER. With 3 bases clipped from V and 7 bases from J, the junction kept 11 bases outside the gene matches. The CDR3 region has the DNA TGCGCCAGCAGCCAGGAACCGACAGGGTGGGGTGAAAAACTGTTTTTT. Translation: CASSQEPTGWGEKLFF.

This clone was counted a few times. The sample has other DNA sequences that encode this CDR3 too. V is TRBV18 and J is TRBJ2-7; 13 positions agree with TRBD2. This CDR3 comprises 14 residues. Germline lookup yields CDR1 KGHSH and CDR2 LQKENI. V lost 3 bases, J lost 4 bases, and 0 bases stayed unmatched. The CDR3 here is CASSPTSGGYEQYF. Written as DNA, the CDR3 is TGTGCCAGCTCACCGACTAGCGGGGGGTACGAGCAGTACTTC.

The V call is TRBV29-1, the J call TRBJ1-1; D is unclear. Trimming removed 4 bases at V and 1 base at J, with 10 bases between. Germline V lookup: CDR1 SQVTM, CDR2 ANQGSEA. This CDR3 is 13 amino acids long. The CDR3 loop is CSVGATGNTEAFF. The CDR3 coding sequence is TGCAGCGTTGGAGCCACGGGGAACACTGAAGCTTTCTTT.

V and J are TRBV6-2 or TRBV6-3 and TRBJ1-1, with 7 bases aligning to TRBD1. Unmatched junction bases numbered 14, after V lost 6 bases and J lost 1 base. The germline V gene encodes CDR1 MNHEY and CDR2 SVGEGT. This CDR3 region has 17 residues. The CDR3 sequence: CASSRLGSGQRNTEAFF. DNA for the CDR3: TGTGCCAGCAGCAGGCTAGGCTCGGGACAGAGGAACACTGAAGCTTTCTTT.

The chain uses TRBV15 and TRBJ2-5; TRBD2 agrees at 7 bases. Germline-derived CDR1 and CDR2 are LNHNV and YYDKDF (reference sequence). The CDR3 sequence is 16 residues long. Trimming removed 5 bases from V and 0 bases from J; junction bases left unmatched: 9. The DNA for the CDR3 is TGTGCCACCAGCCCGCTTGGTAGCGGGTACCAAGAGACCCAGTACTTC. It codes for CATSPLGSGYQETQYF.

The chain uses TRBV21-1 and TRBJ1-2. TRBV21-1 counts as a pseudogene. The CDR3 spans 17 residues. CDR3 sequence (DNA): TGTGCCAGCAGCAAAGACCCTTATGTGGTCGGTAACTATGGCTACACCTTC. Its protein is CASSKDPYVVGNYGYTF.

The V gene is TRBV5-1, the J gene TRBJ1-4, with 7 bases identical to TRBD1. Germline CDR1 SGHRS, CDR2 YFSETQ. The trim removed 4 bases at V and 4 bases at J, leaving 7 bases unmatched. The CDR3 runs to 15 residues. The CDR3 sequence is CASSVGTAYNEKLFF. The CDR3 nucleotides read TGCGCCAGCAGCGTGGGGACAGCGTATAATGAAAAACTGTTTTTT.

The gene calls are TRBV6-1 and TRBJ1-4; TRBD1 might be the D (6 bases). The CDR3 is 16 residues long. With 3 bases removed from V and 7 bases from J, the gap between germline ends came to 18 bases. CDR1 MNHNS and CDR2 SASEGT come from the germline V gene. CDR3 in amino acids: CASSENRVWGSEKLFF. The CDR3 DNA reads as TGTGCCAGCAGTGAGAACAGGGTTTGGGGGTCTGAAAAACTGTTTTTT.

The CDR3 is CVSAPDSYNEQFF. DNA of the CDR3: TGTGTCTCAGCCCCGGACAGCTACAATGAGCAGTTCTTC. This chain joins TRBV27 and TRBJ2-1, with D perhaps TRBD1 (6 bases). The CDR3 length is 13 residues. Germline-derived CDR1 and CDR2 are MNHEY and SMNVEV (reference sequence).

The V call is TRBV13, the J call TRBJ1-6; perhaps TRBD1 as D (5 bases). Trimming took 0 bases from V and 6 from J, leaving 15 bases between them. The CDR3 length is 17 residues. In germline, CDR1 is PRHDT, CDR2 FYEKMQ (reference sequence). The CDR3 bases are TGTGCCAGCAGCTTAGGCACGGGGGGACCCCTTAATTCACCCCTCCACTTT. Translated, it gives CASSLGTGGPLNSPLHF.

This clone appeared a single time. The rearrangement joins TRBV11-2 to TRBJ2-3; 8 bases agree with TRBD2. This CDR3 is 16 amino acids long. With 1 base clipped from V and 7 bases from J, the junction kept 10 bases outside the gene matches. CDR1 is SGHAT, CDR2 FQNNGV, per germline. The CDR3 nucleotides read TGTGCCAGCAGCTTAGTTACGGGGGGGGTCTTATATACGCAGTATTTT. Encoded protein: CASSLVTGGVLYTQYF.

The J gene is TRBJ1-1, the V gene TRBV29-1; D gene ambiguous. The germline V and J ends were trimmed by 4 bases and 1 base, with 13 bases remaining between them. This CDR3 is built from 14 residues. Germline CDR1 and CDR2: SQVTM and ANQGSEA. In DNA form, the CDR3 reads TGCAGCGTTGTTTTACGGGTCGCGAACACTGAAGCTTTCTTT. It encodes CSVVLRVANTEAFF.

This clone came up a few times. This chain joins TRBV7-9 and TRBJ1-1; the D is unclear. CDR3 size: 15 residues. V gave up 2 bases and J gave up 1 base, with 11 bases separating them. Looked up from germline, CDR1 is SEHNR and CDR2 is FQNEAQ (reference sequence). CDR3 in amino acids: CASSLPRPANTEAFF. DNA for the CDR3: TGTGCCAGCAGCTTACCTAGACCGGCGAACACTGAAGCTTTCTTT. The full variable domain, completed using reference TRBV7-9 and TRBJ1-1, is DTGVSQNPRHKITKRGQNVTFRCDPISEHNRLYWYRQTLGQGPEFLTYFQNEAQLEKSRLLSDRFSAERPKGSFSTLEIQRTEQGDSAMYLCASSLPRPANTEAFFGQGTRLTVV.

The chain couples TRBV3-1 (or the pseudogene TRBV3-2) to TRBJ1-3; the match to TRBD1 covers 12 bases. The V and J ends lost 4 bases and 0 bases, in that order; junction bases with no gene match: 7. In germline, CDR1 is LGHDT, CDR2 YNNKEL (reference sequence). The CDR3 spans 18 residues. The CDR3, as DNA: TGTGCCAGCAGCCCCCGGGACAGGGGGCAAAGCTCTGGAAACACCATATATTTT. It yields the protein CASSPRDRGQSSGNTIYF.

This clone was observed a single time. This rearrangement joins TRBV5-4 to TRBJ1-3, with D perhaps TRBD1 (5 bases). Germline CDR1 is SGHNT and CDR2 is YYREEE (reference sequence). The CDR3 sequence is 13 residues long. The V gene lost 5 bases and the J gene lost 7 bases, with 13 bases spanning the gap. For the CDR3, the DNA is TGTGCCAGCAGATGGCAGGAGGGGAACACCATATATTTT. Encoded protein: CASRWQEGNTIYF.

V and J are TRBV30 and TRBJ1-1; 8 nucleotides match TRBD1. Germline CDR1 is GTSNPN and CDR2 is SVGIG (reference sequence). The CDR3 is 13 residues long. J gave up 10 bases and V 8 bases, and 15 bases lay outside the gene matches. CDR3 loop: CAHIRTGRISAFF. CDR3 DNA: TGTGCCCACATACGGACAGGGAGGATATCAGCTTTCTTT.